The entry that follows covers one TCR beta chain sequence. Trimming at V came to 6 bases and at J to 4 bases, leaving 2 bases not matched to a gene. The CDR3 contains 14 residues. Germline assignment: CDR1 LNHDA and CDR2 SQIVND (reference sequence). The assay was immunoSEQ multiplex PCR, and TCRdb's table has in-frame clones only and misses some. Of 260,000 or so clones in the sample, 70% to 90% are singletons; the top ten hold about 0.65%. This sample is drawn from a study of blood T cell repertoires in COVID-19. This clonotype originated in a human donor in a cohort sampled during active COVID-19. The J gene is TRBJ2-5, the V gene TRBV19, with 13 bases aligning to TRBD2. The sample taken for sequencing was peripheral blood. Written as DNA, the CDR3 is TGTGCCAGTAGACTAGCGGGAGGGGGAGAGACCCAGTACTTC. Its translation: CASRLAGGGETQYF.